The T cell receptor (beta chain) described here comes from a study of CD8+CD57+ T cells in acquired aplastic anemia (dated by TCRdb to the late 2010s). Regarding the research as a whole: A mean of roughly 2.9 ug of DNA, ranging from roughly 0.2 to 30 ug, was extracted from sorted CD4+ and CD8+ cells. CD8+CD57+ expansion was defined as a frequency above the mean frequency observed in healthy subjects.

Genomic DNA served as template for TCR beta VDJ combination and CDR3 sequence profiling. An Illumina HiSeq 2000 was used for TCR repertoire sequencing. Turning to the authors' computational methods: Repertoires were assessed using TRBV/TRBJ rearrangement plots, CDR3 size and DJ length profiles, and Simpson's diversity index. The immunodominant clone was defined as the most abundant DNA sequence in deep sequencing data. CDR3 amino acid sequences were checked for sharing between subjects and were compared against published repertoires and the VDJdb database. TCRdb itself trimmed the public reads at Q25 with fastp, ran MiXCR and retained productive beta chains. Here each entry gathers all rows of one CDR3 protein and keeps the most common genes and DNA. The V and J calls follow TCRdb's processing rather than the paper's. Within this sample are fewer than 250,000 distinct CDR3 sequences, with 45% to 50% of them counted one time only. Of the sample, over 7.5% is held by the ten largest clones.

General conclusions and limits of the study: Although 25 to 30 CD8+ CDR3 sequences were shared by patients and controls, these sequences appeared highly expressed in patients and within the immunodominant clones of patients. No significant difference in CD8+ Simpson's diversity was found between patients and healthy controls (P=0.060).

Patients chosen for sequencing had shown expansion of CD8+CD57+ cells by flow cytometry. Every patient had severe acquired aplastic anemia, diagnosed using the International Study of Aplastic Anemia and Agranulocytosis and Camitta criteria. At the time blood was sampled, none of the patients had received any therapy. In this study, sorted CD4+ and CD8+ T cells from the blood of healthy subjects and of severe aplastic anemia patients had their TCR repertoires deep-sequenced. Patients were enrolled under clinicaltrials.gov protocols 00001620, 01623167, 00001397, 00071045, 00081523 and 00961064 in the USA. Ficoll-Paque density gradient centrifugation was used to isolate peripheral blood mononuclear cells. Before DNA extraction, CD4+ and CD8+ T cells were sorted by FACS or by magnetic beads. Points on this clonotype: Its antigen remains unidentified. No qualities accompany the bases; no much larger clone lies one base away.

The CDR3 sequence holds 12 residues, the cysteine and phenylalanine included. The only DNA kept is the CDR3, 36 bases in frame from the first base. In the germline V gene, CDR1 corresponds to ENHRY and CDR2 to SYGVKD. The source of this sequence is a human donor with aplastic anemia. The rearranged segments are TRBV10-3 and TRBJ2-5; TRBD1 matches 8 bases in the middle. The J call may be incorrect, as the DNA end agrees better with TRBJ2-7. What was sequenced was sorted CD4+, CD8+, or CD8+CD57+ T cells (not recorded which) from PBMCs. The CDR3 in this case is CAIAQGAREQYF. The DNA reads TGTGCCATCGCTCAGGGGGCTCGCGAGCAGTACTTC.